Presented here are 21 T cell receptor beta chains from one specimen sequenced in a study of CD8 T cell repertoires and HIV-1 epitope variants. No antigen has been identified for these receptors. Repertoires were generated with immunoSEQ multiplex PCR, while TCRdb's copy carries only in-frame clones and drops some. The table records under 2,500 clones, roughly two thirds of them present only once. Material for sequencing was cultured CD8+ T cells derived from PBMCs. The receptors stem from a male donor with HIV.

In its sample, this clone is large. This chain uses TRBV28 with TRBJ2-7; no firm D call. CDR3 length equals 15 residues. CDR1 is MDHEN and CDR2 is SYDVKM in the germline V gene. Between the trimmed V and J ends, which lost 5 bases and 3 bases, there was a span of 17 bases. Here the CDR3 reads CASSPRLGDLYEQYF. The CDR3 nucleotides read TGTGCCAGCAGTCCCCGACTGGGCGACCTCTACGAGCAGTACTTC.

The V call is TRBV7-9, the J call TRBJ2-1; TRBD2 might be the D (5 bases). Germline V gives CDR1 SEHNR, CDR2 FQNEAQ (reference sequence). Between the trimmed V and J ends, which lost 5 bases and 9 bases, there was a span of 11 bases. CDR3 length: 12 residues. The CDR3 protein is CASSRSGFEQFF. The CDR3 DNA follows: TGTGCCAGCAGCCGCTCGGGGTTTGAGCAGTTCTTC.

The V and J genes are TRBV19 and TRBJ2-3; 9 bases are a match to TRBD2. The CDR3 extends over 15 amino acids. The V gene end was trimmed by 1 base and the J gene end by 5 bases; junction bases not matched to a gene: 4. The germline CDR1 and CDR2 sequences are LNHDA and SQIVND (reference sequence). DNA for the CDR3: TGTGCCAGTAGTATAGTAGCGGGAGCAGTAGATACGCAGTATTTT. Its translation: CASSIVAGAVDTQYF.

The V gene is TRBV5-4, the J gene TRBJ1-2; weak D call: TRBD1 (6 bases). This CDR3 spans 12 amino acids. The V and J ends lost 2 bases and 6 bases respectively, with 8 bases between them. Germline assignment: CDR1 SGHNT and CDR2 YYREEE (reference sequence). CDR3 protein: CASSLRGDGYTF. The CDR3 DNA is TGTGCCAGCAGCTTAAGGGGGGATGGCTACACCTTC.

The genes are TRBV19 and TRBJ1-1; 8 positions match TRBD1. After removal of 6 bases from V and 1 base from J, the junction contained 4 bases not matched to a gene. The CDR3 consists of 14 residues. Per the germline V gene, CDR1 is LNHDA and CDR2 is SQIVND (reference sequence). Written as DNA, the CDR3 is TGTGCCAGTAGGACAGGGGTGCGGAACACTGAAGCTTTCTTT. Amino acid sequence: CASRTGVRNTEAFF.

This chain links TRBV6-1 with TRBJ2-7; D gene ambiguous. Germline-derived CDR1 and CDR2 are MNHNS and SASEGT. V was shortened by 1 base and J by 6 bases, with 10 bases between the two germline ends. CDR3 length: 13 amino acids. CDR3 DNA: TGTGCCAGCAGTGAAGGGGCCGGCCTCGAGCAGTACTTC. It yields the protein CASSEGAGLEQYF.

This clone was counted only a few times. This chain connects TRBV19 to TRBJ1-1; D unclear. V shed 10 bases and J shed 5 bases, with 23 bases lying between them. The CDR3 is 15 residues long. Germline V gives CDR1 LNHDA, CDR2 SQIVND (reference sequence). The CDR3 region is CATSGSTTSDTEAFF. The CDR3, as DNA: TGTGCCACTTCGGGAAGTACGACGTCCGATACTGAAGCTTTCTTT.

The chain's CDR3 is CAISESMAGQTYNEQFF. The CDR3 bases are TGTGCCATCAGTGAGTCTATGGCAGGACAGACGTACAATGAGCAGTTCTTC. The chain combines TRBV10-3 with TRBJ2-1, with a possible D match to TRBD1 (6 bases). V dropped 0 bases and J dropped 4 bases, with 16 bases sitting between them. This CDR3 spans 17 amino acids. Germline lookup yields CDR1 ENHRY and CDR2 SYGVKD.

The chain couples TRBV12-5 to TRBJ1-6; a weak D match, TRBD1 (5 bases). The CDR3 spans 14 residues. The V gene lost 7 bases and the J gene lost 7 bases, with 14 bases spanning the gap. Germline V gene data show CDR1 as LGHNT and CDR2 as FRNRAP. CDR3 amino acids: CASAVGGENSPLHF. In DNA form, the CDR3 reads TGTGCTAGTGCGGTTGGGGGGGAAAATTCACCCCTCCACTTT.

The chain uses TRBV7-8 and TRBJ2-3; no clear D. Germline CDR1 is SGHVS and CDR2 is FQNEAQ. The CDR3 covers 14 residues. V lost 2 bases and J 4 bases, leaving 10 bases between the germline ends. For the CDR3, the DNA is TGTGCCAGCAGCTTACCGGGTCCCGCAGATACGCAGTATTTT. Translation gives CASSLPGPADTQYF.

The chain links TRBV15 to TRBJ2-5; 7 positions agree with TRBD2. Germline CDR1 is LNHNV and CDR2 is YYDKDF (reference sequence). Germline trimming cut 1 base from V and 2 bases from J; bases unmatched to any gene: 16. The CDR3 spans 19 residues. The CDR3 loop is CATSRGVASGLMIQETQYF. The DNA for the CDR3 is TGTGCCACCAGCAGAGGAGTGGCTAGCGGCCTAATGATTCAAGAGACCCAGTACTTC. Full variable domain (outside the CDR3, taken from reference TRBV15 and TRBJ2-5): DAMVIQNPRYQVTQFGKPVTLSCSQTLNHNVMYWYQQKSSQAPKLLFHYYDKDFNNEADTPDNFQSRRPNTSFCFLDIRSPGLGDTAMYLCATSRGVASGLMIQETQYFGPGTRLLVL.

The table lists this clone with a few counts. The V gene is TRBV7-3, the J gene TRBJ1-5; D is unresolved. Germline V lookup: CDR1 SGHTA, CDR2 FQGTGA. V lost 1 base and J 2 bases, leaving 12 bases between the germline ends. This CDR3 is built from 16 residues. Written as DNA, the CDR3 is TGTGCCAGCAGCTTAAATGGAGGGTTGCGCAATCAGCCCCAGCATTTT. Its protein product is CASSLNGGLRNQPQHF. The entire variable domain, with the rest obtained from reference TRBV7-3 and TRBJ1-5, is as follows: GAGVSQTPSNKVTEKGKYVELRCDPISGHTALYWYRQSLGQGPEFLIYFQGTGAADDSGLPNDRFFAVRPEGSVSTLKIQRTERGDSAVYLCASSLNGGLRNQPQHFGDGTRLSIL.

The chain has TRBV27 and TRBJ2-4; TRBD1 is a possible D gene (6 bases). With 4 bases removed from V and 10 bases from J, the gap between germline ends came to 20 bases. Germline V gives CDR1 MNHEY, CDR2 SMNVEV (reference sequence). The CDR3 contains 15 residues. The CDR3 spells CASSSYTRDNLIQYF. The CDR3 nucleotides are TGTGCCAGCAGTTCTTATACCCGGGACAATCTTATTCAGTACTTC.

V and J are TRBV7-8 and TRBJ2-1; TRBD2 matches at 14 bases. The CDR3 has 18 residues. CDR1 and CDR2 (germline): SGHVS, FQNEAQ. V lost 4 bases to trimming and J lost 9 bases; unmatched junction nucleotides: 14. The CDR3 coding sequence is TGTGCCAGCAGCTCCGGAGCCAGGGGACTAGCGGGAGTCGGTGAGCAGTTCTTC. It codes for CASSSGARGLAGVGEQFF.

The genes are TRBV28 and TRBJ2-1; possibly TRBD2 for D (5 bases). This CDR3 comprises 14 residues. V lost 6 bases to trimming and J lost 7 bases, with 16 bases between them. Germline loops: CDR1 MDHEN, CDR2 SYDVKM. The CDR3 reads CASRPFLRENEQFF. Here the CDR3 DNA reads TGTGCCAGCAGGCCTTTCCTGAGGGAAAATGAGCAGTTCTTC.

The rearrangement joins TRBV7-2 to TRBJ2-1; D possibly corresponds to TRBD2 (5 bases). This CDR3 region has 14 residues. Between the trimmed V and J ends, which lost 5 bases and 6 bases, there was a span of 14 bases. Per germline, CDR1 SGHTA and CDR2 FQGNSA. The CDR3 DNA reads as TGTGCCAGCAGCACTGTTCGGGAAACCAATGAGCAGTTCTTC. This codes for CASSTVRETNEQFF.

Here the CDR3 DNA reads TGTGCCAGCAGTTTACTAGCGGGAGTGGATAGGTCCTACAATGAGCAGTTCTTC. Its translation: CASSLLAGVDRSYNEQFF. The rearrangement links TRBV27 to TRBJ2-1; 10 bases agree with TRBD2. Germline V gene sequence: CDR1 MNHEY, CDR2 SMNVEV (reference sequence). V trimming: 2 bases; J trimming: 1 base; junction bases outside the gene matches: 8. The CDR3 runs to 18 residues.

The CDR3 DNA reads TGTGCCAGCAGAGTCCCTTACACTGAAGCTTTCTTT. This encodes CASRVPYTEAFF. This sequence joins TRBV5-8 and TRBJ1-1; no reliable D call. This CDR3 is built from 12 residues. CDR1 and CDR2 (germline): SGHTS, YDEGEE. V was cut by 5 bases and J by 3 bases, with 8 bases left in between.

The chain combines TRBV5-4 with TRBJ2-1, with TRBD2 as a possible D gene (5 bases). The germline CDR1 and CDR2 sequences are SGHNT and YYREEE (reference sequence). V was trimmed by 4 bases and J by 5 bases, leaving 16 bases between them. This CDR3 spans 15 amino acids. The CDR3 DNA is TGTGCCAGCAGCGTGTGGTCACTAGAAGACAATGAGCAGTTCTTC. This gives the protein CASSVWSLEDNEQFF.

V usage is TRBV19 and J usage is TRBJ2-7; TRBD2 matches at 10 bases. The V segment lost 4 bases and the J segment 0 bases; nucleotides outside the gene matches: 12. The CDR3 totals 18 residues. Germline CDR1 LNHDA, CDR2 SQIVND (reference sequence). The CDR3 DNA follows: TGTGCCAGTAGTACTCACGCTGGACTAGCGGAAAGCTCCTACGAGCAGTACTTC. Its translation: CASSTHAGLAESSYEQYF. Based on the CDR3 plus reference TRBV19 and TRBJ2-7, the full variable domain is DGGITQSPKYLFRKEGQNVTLSCEQNLNHDAMYWYRQDPGQGLRLIYYSQIVNDFQKGDIAEGYSVSREKKESFPLTVTSAQKNPTAFYLCASSTHAGLAESSYEQYFGPGTRLTVT.

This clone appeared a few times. For the CDR3, the DNA is TGTGCCGGGGACCTCACAGGGTCCGAGCAGTACTTC. Protein product: CAGDLTGSEQYF. The genes are TRBV30 and TRBJ2-7; possible D gene TRBD1, 6 bases. Trimming removed 8 bases at V and 6 bases at J, with 17 bases between. The CDR3 runs 12 residues. The germline gives CDR1 GTSNPN, CDR2 SVGIG (reference sequence).